This T cell receptor (beta chain) was sequenced for a study of blood T cell repertoires in COVID-19. Study overall: PBMCs, B-cell-depleted T cells, or T cells provided the cDNA or gDNA that made up the material.

A Seattle source enrolled patients during active infection and followed them longitudinally. Only in-frame clones appear in the TCRdb table, and some are missing; sequencing was by immunoSEQ multiplex PCR. The table records 85,000 to 95,000 clones, roughly 89% of them present only once. The CDR3 length is 22 residues. The trim removed 6 bases at V and 8 bases at J, leaving 35 bases unmatched. Germline V gene data show CDR1 as GTSNPN and CDR2 as SVGIG (reference sequence). This receptor was taken from a man aged 60-69 years with COVID-19, enrolled during active disease. The J gene is TRBJ2-1, the V gene TRBV30; 9 nucleotides match TRBD2. Input material: peripheral blood. Written as DNA, the CDR3 is TGTGCCTGCCTAGGACAGGTTCACCCGGACCGAGCGGGAGGCCTTATCTCGGATGAGCAGTTCTTC. Its protein product is CACLGQVHPDRAGGLISDEQFF.